This T cell receptor (beta chain) originates from a study of Graves' ophthalmopathy and Graves' hyperthyroidism. TCR beta CDR3 amplification used RNA transcripts. HTBI-primed RT-PCR formed the first round, and a multiplex PCR formed the second. TCRdb recomputed calls from the multiplex PCR reads with MiXCR, one row per CDR3 protein. The sample includes 400,000 to 450,000 distinct CDR3 sequences, around 21% seen only once; the top ten take 3%. PBMCs were obtained from roughly 9.4 ml of fresh peripheral blood. This clonotype came up many times. Its specificity is not known. General study findings and limits: A model of 13 signatures distinguished ophthalmopathy from stable hyperthyroidism at about 86% sensitivity and nearly 83% specificity.

Per the germline V gene, CDR1 is DFQATT and CDR2 is SNEGSKA (reference sequence). This CDR3 has 16 amino acids. V dropped 3 bases and J dropped 1 base, with 18 bases sitting between them. This TCR was sampled from a woman younger than 35 with stable Graves' hyperthyroidism. The sequenced material came from peripheral blood. The chain is built from TRBV20-1 and TRBJ1-2, with D uncertain. In DNA, the CDR3 is TGCAGTGCTAGTGGGCCCAGCGGGAAAGATAACTATGGCTACACCTTC. It specifies CSASGPSGKDNYGYTF.